This T cell receptor beta chain was found in a study of T cells after yellow fever vaccination. The CDR3 has 14 residues. V dropped 2 bases and J dropped 6; count of bases not matched to a gene: 2. CDR1 and CDR2 (germline): SSHAT, FNYEAQ (reference sequence). At least ten counts were recorded for this clonotype. UMIs were added to TCR cDNA along with a universal primer site when it was made by 5'RACE template switching. TCRdb analysed the 5' RACE reads with MiXCR anew, one entry per CDR3 protein. Among some 400,000 distinct CDR3 sequences listed, 6.2% were seen once. The sample in question was PBMCs, obtained 5 days after the yellow fever booster vaccination. The receptor was isolated from a man aged 25-45 years who received the YFV17D yellow fever vaccine. The chain joins TRBV7-7 to TRBJ2-2; 8 bases align to TRBD2. In DNA form, the CDR3 reads TGTGCCAGCAGCTTAACGGGGGGGCCCGGGGAGCTGTTTTTT. Translating gives CASSLTGGPGELFF.